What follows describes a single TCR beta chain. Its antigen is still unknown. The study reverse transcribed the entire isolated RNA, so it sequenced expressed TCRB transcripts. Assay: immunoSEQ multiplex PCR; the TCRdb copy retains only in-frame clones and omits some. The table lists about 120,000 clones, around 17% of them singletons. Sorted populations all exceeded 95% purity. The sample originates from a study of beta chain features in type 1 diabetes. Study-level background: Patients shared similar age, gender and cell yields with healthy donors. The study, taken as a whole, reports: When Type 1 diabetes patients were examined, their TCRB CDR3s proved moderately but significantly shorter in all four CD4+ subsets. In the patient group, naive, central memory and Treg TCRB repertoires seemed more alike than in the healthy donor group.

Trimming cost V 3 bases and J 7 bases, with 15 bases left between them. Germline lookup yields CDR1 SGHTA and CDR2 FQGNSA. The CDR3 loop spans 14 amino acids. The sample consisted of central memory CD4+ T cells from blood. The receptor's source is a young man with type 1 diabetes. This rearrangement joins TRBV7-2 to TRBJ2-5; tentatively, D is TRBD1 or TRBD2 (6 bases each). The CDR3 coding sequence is TGTGCCAGCAGCTTTGGGACTCAAGGGGGGACCCAGTACTTC. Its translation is CASSFGTQGGTQYF.